These T cell receptor beta chains were read from a single sample in a study of blood T cell repertoires in COVID-19. Data came from immunoSEQ multiplex PCR; TCRdb stores just in-frame clones and leaves some out. This table holds about 250,000 clones, about 80% found once. Specimen: PBMCs or T cells enriched from blood (not recorded which). These receptor sequences come from a woman aged 40 to 50 who had been exposed to COVID-19. Each CDR3 is given with its conserved first and last residue. Each record gives: D gene, clone size, V gene, J gene, CDR3 length, CDR3 DNA, CDR3 protein. D genes are given only for firm matches. Size tells how often a clone was seen (once, few, many) or the class of an expanded clone, and some rows leave it out.

.,.,TRBV5-1,TRBJ2-7,14,TGCGCCAGCAGCTTAGCGGGCTCCTCCTACGAGCAGTACTTC,CASSLAGSSYEQYF
.,once,TRBV6-1,TRBJ2-7,14,TGTGCCAGCAGTGAATTGAGCGCATCCTACGAGCAGTACTTC,CASSELSASYEQYF
TRBD2,.,TRBV7-2,TRBJ2-3,16,TGTGCCAGCAGCGCATCTAGCGGGGGCTACACAGATACGCAGTATTTT,CASSASSGGYTDTQYF
.,few,TRBV7-3,TRBJ1-6,14,TGTGCCAGCAGCTTTAGGGGGAATAATTCACCCCTCCACTTT,CASSFRGNNSPLHF
.,few,TRBV18,TRBJ1-4,14,.,CASSPVGQGSVPFF
TRBD1,.,TRBV10-3,TRBJ1-6,15,TGTGCCTCCAAACAGGGGTTAGGGGGTAATTCACCCCTCCACTTT,CASKQGLGGNSPLHF
.,.,TRBV18,TRBJ2-7,16,TGTGCCAGCTCACCACCATCGGGTGGTTGGGCCTACGAGCAGTACTTC,CASSPPSGGWAYEQYF
TRBD2,.,TRBV2,TRBJ2-1,16,TGTGCCAGCAGTGGGACCCGAGCGGGGGGGCGGAATGAGCAGTTCTTC,CASSGTRAGGRNEQFF
.,.,TRBV7-9,TRBJ2-7,13,TGTGCCAGCAACCAGGGAAGTACCTACGAGCAGTACTTC,CASNQGSTYEQYF
TRBD1,once,TRBV11-2,TRBJ2-7,14,TGTGCCAGCAGCTACAGGGGCCCCTCCTACGAGCAGTACTTC,CASSYRGPSYEQYF
TRBD2,once,TRBV27,TRBJ2-1,15,TGTGCCAGCCGTGTGAGCGGGGGGGCCTACAATGAGCAGTTCTTC,CASRVSGGAYNEQFF
.,.,TRBV5-1,TRBJ2-2,15,TGCGCCAGCAGCCGGTCAGGGGTGGACACCGGGGAGCTGTTTTTT,CASSRSGVDTGELFF
TRBD1,.,TRBV11-2,TRBJ1-2,16,TGTGCCAGCAGCTCCACCGGGAGGGACAGCAACTATGGCTACACCTTC,CASSSTGRDSNYGYTF
TRBD1,few,TRBV27,TRBJ2-7,17,TGTGCCAGCAGTTTTGGGACAGGGACATCTAGGCGGTACGAGCAGTACTTC,CASSFGTGTSRRYEQYF
TRBD1,few,TRBV11-3,TRBJ2-5,17,TGTGCCAGCAGCCCCGGGACAGGGGTCCTTTCTCAAGAGACCCAGTACTTC,CASSPGTGVLSQETQYF
.,.,TRBV6-5,TRBJ1-4,13,TGTGCCAGCAGTTATGAAGGGGAAGGAAAACTGTTTTTT,CASSYEGEGKLFF
.,.,TRBV9,TRBJ1-2,15,TGTGCCAGCAGCGTAGGGCGGGAAGGGTCCTATGGCTACACCTTC,CASSVGREGSYGYTF
.,.,TRBV27,TRBJ1-1,12,TGTGCCTCCAGTACAGGGAGCACTGAAGCTTTCTTT,CASSTGSTEAFF
TRBD1,.,TRBV27,TRBJ1-1,13,TGTGCCAGCAATCGAGGACAGGGAACTGAAGCTTTCTTT,CASNRGQGTEAFF
.,.,TRBV7-3,TRBJ1-6,14,TGTGCCAGCTCCCAGGCAGGGAGGAATTCACCCCTCCACTTT,CASSQAGRNSPLHF
TRBD1,.,TRBV24-1,TRBJ2-1,15,TGTGCCACCAGTGATCCCGGGACAGGGGGCAATGAGCAGTTCTTC,CATSDPGTGGNEQFF
.,.,TRBV7-5,TRBJ1-1,14,TGTGCCAGAAGCTTAGTGGGGCGGAACACTGAAGCTTTCTTT,CARSLVGRNTEAFF
.,.,TRBV28,TRBJ1-1,12,TGTGCCAGCAGTGGGGACGGGCGGGAATCTTTCTTT,CASSGDGRESFF
.,.,TRBV28,TRBJ1-6,14,TGTGCCAGCAGTTTAGGGACAACGATTGCAGGACTCCACTTT,CASSLGTTIAGLHF
.,once,TRBV12-3/TRBV12-4,TRBJ1-2,12,TGTGCCAGCAGTTTAAGGGGGAATGGCTACACCTTC,CASSLRGNGYTF
TRBD1,few,TRBV2,TRBJ1-4,13,TGTGCCAGCGGGGGACAGCTTAATGAAAAACTGTTTTTT,CASGGQLNEKLFF
TRBD2,.,TRBV4-2,TRBJ2-3,12,TGTGCCAGCAGCCAAGGGTCAAGCGGGGGGTATTTT,CASSQGSSGGYF
.,.,TRBV25-1,TRBJ1-1,13,TGTGCCAGCAGCTGGACAGAGAACACTGAAGCTTTCTTT,CASSWTENTEAFF
.,.,TRBV19,TRBJ1-6,15,TGTGCCACCACGCCCCGGGGAACCTATAATTCACCCCTCCACTTT,CATTPRGTYNSPLHF
TRBD2,.,TRBV5-4,TRBJ2-5,16,TGTGCCAGCAGCTGGGCTACTAGCGGGGGGCAAGAGACCCAGTACTTC,CASSWATSGGQETQYF
TRBD1,once,TRBV5-4,TRBJ1-2,15,TGTGCCAGCAGCTTGCGGGGACAGGGGCGTTATGGCTACACCTTC,CASSLRGQGRYGYTF
.,.,TRBV5-1,TRBJ1-2,13,TGCGCCAGCAGCTTGGAGGGGAACGATGGCTACACCTTC,CASSLEGNDGYTF
.,.,TRBV19,TRBJ2-1,13,TGTGCCAGTAGTATAGGGAGCGACCATGAGCAGTTCTTC,CASSIGSDHEQFF
.,once,TRBV11-3,TRBJ2-1,17,TGTGCCAGCAGCTTAGAATTATTAGGGAGCTCCTACAATGAGCAGTTCTTC,CASSLELLGSSYNEQFF
.,.,TRBV30,TRBJ1-2,13,TGTGCCTGGAGTGTGGGCAGTATGGGTGGCTACACCTTC,CAWSVGSMGGYTF
.,.,TRBV19,TRBJ1-5,16,TGTGCCAGTAGTATAGGTGTACCGGGGGGCAATCAGCCCCAGCATTTT,CASSIGVPGGNQPQHF
TRBD1,many,TRBV6-2/TRBV6-3,TRBJ1-1,16,TGTGCCAGCAGTTCGACCCGGACAGGGAGGATGACTGAAGCTTTCTTT,CASSSTRTGRMTEAFF
.,.,TRBV28,TRBJ1-2,14,TGTGCCAGCAGAACCGCGGCAGGGCAGTATGGCTACACCTTC,CASRTAAGQYGYTF
.,.,TRBV27,TRBJ1-3,13,TGTGCCAGCAGTCCCCCTGGCGGAAACACCATATATTTT,CASSPPGGNTIYF
.,.,TRBV7-7,TRBJ2-5,13,TGTGCTAGCAGCTTACAAGGGGAAGAGACCCAGTACTTC,CASSLQGEETQYF
TRBD1,.,TRBV9,TRBJ1-2,13,TGTGCCAGCAGCGAGACAGGGCGGGATGGCTACACCTTC,CASSETGRDGYTF
TRBD1,once,TRBV9,TRBJ1-1,13,TGTGCCAGCAGCGTGGGACAGGGCACTGAAGCTTTCTTT,CASSVGQGTEAFF
.,.,TRBV21-1,TRBJ2-7,11,TGTGCCAGCAGTCCCACCTACGAGCAGTACTTC,CASSPTYEQYF
.,.,TRBV9,TRBJ2-2,13,TGTGCCAGCAGCGTAGAGCCCACCGGGGAGCTGTTTTTT,CASSVEPTGELFF
.,.,TRBV11-2,TRBJ1-5,15,TGTGCCAGCAGCTTAGGCGGTAATAGCAATCAGCCCCAGCATTTT,CASSLGGNSNQPQHF
.,.,TRBV2,TRBJ1-5,14,TGTGCCAGCAGTATGAATGCAGGGAATCAGCCCCAGCATTTT,CASSMNAGNQPQHF
.,few,TRBV19,TRBJ1-5,13,TGTGCCAGTAGTGGTGGAGGCAATCAGCCCCAGCATTTT,CASSGGGNQPQHF
TRBD2,.,TRBV3-1/TRBV3-2,TRBJ2-7,16,TGTGCCAGCAGCCTAAGAGCTAGCGGGGGGCCCTACGAGCAGTACTTC,CASSLRASGGPYEQYF
.,.,TRBV19,TRBJ1-5,13,TGTGCCAGTAGTAACAGGTTCAATCAGCCCCAGCATTTT,CASSNRFNQPQHF